Below are 9 T cell receptor beta chains sequenced from a single sample in a study of neurological immune-mediated disorders. TCRdb re-derived calls from the 5' RACE reads in MiXCR, one entry per CDR3 protein. The sample shows tens of thousands of distinct CDR3 sequences, roughly 5% of them seen only once. The source material was PBMCs. The receptors stem from a human donor with multiple sclerosis. The donor label of this sample is uncertain.

This clonotype was detected many times. The V call is TRBV10-3, the J call TRBJ2-4; TRBD1 matches at 11 bases. Losses at the gene ends were 3 bases for V and 9 bases for J; bases not matched to a gene: 7. CDR1 is ENHRY and CDR2 is SYGVKD in the germline V gene. The CDR3 is 15 amino acids. CDR3 nucleotide sequence: TGTGCCATCAGTGAATGGGACAGGGGGAAGGGCATTCAGTACTTC. Amino acid sequence: CAISEWDRGKGIQYF.

This clonotype has at least ten counts. This sequence joins TRBV5-1 and TRBJ1-5; TRBD1 matches at 7 bases. Trimming at V came to 4 bases and at J to 7 bases, leaving 5 bases not matched to a gene. The germline gives CDR1 SGHRS, CDR2 YFSETQ. This CDR3 comprises 13 residues. CDR3: CASSETGNQPQHF. CDR3 in DNA: TGCGCCAGCAGCGAGACAGGGAACCAGCCCCAGCATTTT.

This clonotype was found many times. The chain carries TRBV3-1 and TRBJ2-1; 8 bases map to TRBD2. Germline V gene sequence: CDR1 LGHDT, CDR2 YNNKEL (reference sequence). The V gene end was trimmed by 8 bases and the J gene end by 4 bases; junction bases not matched to a gene: 16. This CDR3 has 17 residues. CDR3 protein: CASPSCLGLVGYNEQFF. The CDR3 nucleotides read TGTGCCAGCCCTTCCTGCCTGGGACTAGTGGGGTACAATGAGCAGTTCTTC.

This clonotype was found many times. The rearrangement uses TRBV20-1 and TRBJ1-3; D is undetermined. V gave up 0 bases and J gave up 0 bases, with 6 bases separating them. The CDR3 contains 14 residues. Germline V CDR1 and CDR2: DFQATT, SNEGSKA (reference sequence). The CDR3 spells CSARDLSSGNTIYF. CDR3 in DNA: TGCAGTGCTAGAGATCTGAGCTCTGGAAACACCATATATTTT.

Many counts were recorded for this clonotype. The chain recombines TRBV20-1 with TRBJ1-2; 7 bases agree with TRBD1. The trim removed 0 bases at V and 2 bases at J, leaving 12 bases unmatched. The CDR3 sequence is 17 residues long. Germline V gives CDR1 DFQATT, CDR2 SNEGSKA (reference sequence). The CDR3 DNA follows: TGCAGTGCTAGAGATCGATGGAAGAACAGGGGAAACTATGGCTACACCTTC. It is translated as CSARDRWKNRGNYGYTF.

This clonotype was observed at least ten times. V and J are TRBV28 and TRBJ2-7; the match to TRBD1 covers 8 bases. The trim removed 2 bases at V and 6 bases at J, leaving 3 bases unmatched. The CDR3 loop spans 13 amino acids. Germline V gene sequence: CDR1 MDHEN, CDR2 SYDVKM. Written as DNA, the CDR3 is TGTGCCAGCAGTTTACCCGACAGGGGCGAGCAGTACTTC. This encodes CASSLPDRGEQYF.

Many counts were recorded for this clonotype. The V call is TRBV18, the J call TRBJ1-1; D gene unclear. The length of the CDR3 is 16 residues. In germline, CDR1 is KGHSH, CDR2 LQKENI. V was pared by 3 bases and J by 4 bases, with 18 bases between. The CDR3 DNA reads as TGTGCCAGCTCACCTACCGCGACCAACGTGGGCACTGAAGCTTTCTTT. Its translation is CASSPTATNVGTEAFF. The full variable domain, rest sourced from reference TRBV18 and TRBJ1-1, is NAGVMQNPRHLVRRRGQEARLRCSPMKGHSHVYWYRQLPEEGLKFMVYLQKENIIDESGMPKERFSAEFPKEGPSILRIQQVVRGDSAAYFCASSPTATNVGTEAFFGQGTRLTVV.

This clonotype was recorded at least ten times. The chain uses TRBV7-3 and TRBJ2-3, with 14 nucleotides matching TRBD2. The trim removed 4 bases at V and 2 bases at J, leaving 8 bases unmatched. Germline V gives CDR1 SGHTA, CDR2 FQGTGA. The CDR3 loop spans 18 amino acids. The DNA of the CDR3 is TGTGCCAGCAGCTCCGTGCCGGGACTAGCGGGGGACACAGATACGCAGTATTTT. Translation gives CASSSVPGLAGDTDTQYF. The full variable domain, rest sourced from reference TRBV7-3 and TRBJ2-3, is GAGVSQTPSNKVTEKGKYVELRCDPISGHTALYWYRQSLGQGPEFLIYFQGTGAADDSGLPNDRFFAVRPEGSVSTLKIQRTERGDSAVYLCASSSVPGLAGDTDTQYFGPGTRLTVL.

This clonotype was recorded many times. This rearrangement joins TRBV20-1 to TRBJ1-1; D remains ambiguous. The CDR3 extends over 14 amino acids. Germline assignment: CDR1 DFQATT and CDR2 SNEGSKA (reference sequence). Trimming removed 6 bases from V and 0 bases from J, with 14 bases in between. The CDR3 loop is CSAVILVLNTEAFF. Written as DNA, the CDR3 is TGCAGTGCGGTCATTCTGGTTCTGAACACTGAAGCTTTCTTT.